This entry concerns a single T cell receptor beta chain. In TCRdb, the PCR reads were re-called with MiXCR into one record per CDR3 protein. The sample lists approximately 20,000 distinct CDR3 sequences; around two fifths were seen once. This sample stems from a study of tumor-infiltrating lymphocytes in oesophageal squamous cell carcinoma. V lost 0 bases, J lost 4 bases, and 10 bases stayed unmatched. Germline lookup yields CDR1 SGHTA and CDR2 FQGNSA. This CDR3 contains 17 residues. The chain combines TRBV7-2 with TRBJ2-5; TRBD2 matches 8 bases. The specimen was esophageal tumor tissue. The TCR originated in a male donor with esophageal squamous cell carcinoma. CDR3 amino acids: CASSLARSGGPRETQYF. CDR3 nucleotides: TGTGCCAGCAGCTTAGCGCGGTCGGGAGGGCCTCGAGAGACCCAGTACTTC.